The present entry profiles one T cell receptor beta chain with its context. This clone has a single count. Its antigen specificity is not known. It has no much larger one-base neighbor in the sample; base qualities were not kept. TCR beta CDR3 regions were sequenced from DNA using the immunoSEQ Assay. In the paper's pipeline: T cell density was computed as TCR beta template counts normalized to usable DNA estimated by amplifying housekeeping genes. Using the preseqR package, richness was estimated by extrapolating to 120,000 templates for tissue samples and 400,000 templates for PBMC samples. Clonality was calculated as one minus Pielou's evenness. Tissue-enriched TCRs were identified through differential abundance testing performed on productive amino-acid clonotypes, with a minimum total count of 5 and an alpha of 0.1. The Jaccard Index and the Morisita Overlap Index were used to quantify repertoire overlap between compartments. GLIPH grouped TCR beta CDR3s together with public tetramer-defined viral CDR3s, and a viral motif had to include at least three viral sequences and also show V-gene enrichment. Not all clones reach the TCRdb copy of this immuneACCESS table, which keeps in-frame sequences only. Checked studies attribute under half of the gap to unresolved V genes and leave the rest unexplained. D and trimming come from the DNA, and the V and J calls and clone size come from that table. This sample holds some 78,000 clones; roughly 86% were observed only once. 2.8% of the sample is taken by the ten largest.

These data are taken from a study of T cells in localized non-small cell lung cancer (TCRdb year 2020). Background on the whole study: T cell repertoires of approximately 250 early-stage NSCLC patients were analyzed, with tumors being compared against uninvolved tumor-adjacent lungs. All 236 NSCLC patients in the cohort were treatment-naive and had localized lung tumors that were resected. Of the NSCLC patients, around 140 were male and approximately 99 were female, and the mean age was around 70 years.

V is trimmed back by 2 bases and J by 2 bases, and the junction contains 4 bases that no gene match accounts for. The CDR3 has 16 amino acids, counting the end cysteine and phenylalanine. Only the CDR3 part of the read is kept: 48 bases, read in frame from the first base. Sequences MNHNY (CDR1) and SVGAGI (CDR2) are obtained from the germline V gene (reference sequence). Beyond this particular receptor, the publication reports: A median of about 53 of the top 100 tumor clones were detected in paired uninvolved adjacent lung, and some 28 of these tumor clones were also found among the top 100 clones of the paired uninvolved adjacent lung. Higher T cell density in blood was associated with longer overall survival, whereas higher clonality in adjacent lung was associated with shorter survival. Because the study design was exploratory, TCR variables were selected using unadjusted p-values without false-discovery rate correction. The highest T cell clonality was observed in uninvolved tumor-adjacent lung, where clonality exceeded that of tumor, suggesting that antigenic responses were more focused in uninvolved tumor-adjacent lung. Because multi-region tumor sequencing was not done, intratumor heterogeneity could not be ruled out.

At diagnosis, tumor, uninvolved tumor-adjacent lung and peripheral blood were collected and then preserved as a mix of FFPE and fresh-frozen material. For TCR repertoire profiling, the blood samples were analyzed as peripheral blood mononuclear cells. The rearrangement joined TRBV6-6 to TRBJ2-1, with TRBD2 identical over 9 junction bases. The sequence derives from a man between 40 and 70 years old with stage I lung adenocarcinoma. Here the sequenced sample was peripheral blood, taken before any cancer treatment. The sequenced DNA is TGTGCCAGCAGTTACATAGCGGGAGTGACCTACAATGAGCAGTTCTTC. Translated, this gives CASSYIAGVTYNEQFF.